The 25 T cell receptor beta chains below were found in one sample sequenced in a study of blood T cell repertoires in COVID-19. The repertoire was sequenced with immunoSEQ multiplex PCR; TCRdb's copy has only in-frame clones and lacks some. This sample has about 140,000 clones, with more than 65% found just once. Specimen: peripheral blood. The receptors shown here come from a human donor in a cohort sampled during active COVID-19.

The chain recombines TRBV29-1 with TRBJ2-1; 14 bases align to TRBD2. The CDR3 has 15 residues. V lost 7 bases to trimming and J lost 2 bases; unmatched junction nucleotides: 4. CDR1 SQVTM and CDR2 ANQGSEA come from the germline V gene. The CDR3 here is CSAGTSGGAYNEQFF. As DNA, the CDR3 is TGCAGCGCCGGGACTAGCGGGGGAGCCTACAATGAGCAGTTCTTC.

The J gene is TRBJ2-2, the V gene TRBV15; 9 bases fit TRBD2. CDR3 size: 18 residues. CDR1 and CDR2 from the germline V gene are LNHNV and YYDKDF (reference sequence). V lost 3 bases and J lost 7; bases outside the gene matches: 15. The CDR3 region is CATSSAAVAGDHGGELFF. The CDR3, as DNA: TGTGCCACCAGCAGCGCCGCGGTAGCGGGGGATCATGGCGGGGAGCTGTTTTTT.

This clone was observed once. This sequence joins TRBV5-1 and TRBJ2-6, with a tentative D call TRBD1 (5 bases). Per germline, CDR1 SGHRS and CDR2 YFSETQ. The ends were cut back, 4 bases at V and 0 bases at J, with 20 bases in the middle. The length of the CDR3 is 19 residues. This chain's CDR3 is CASSTTMTAPDSGANVLTF. The CDR3 region has the DNA TGCGCCAGCAGCACAACAATGACAGCTCCTGACTCTGGGGCCAACGTCCTGACTTTC.

This sequence joins TRBV3-1 (or the pseudogene TRBV3-2) and TRBJ1-1; D gene unclear. From germline, CDR1 is LGHDT and CDR2 YNNKEL (reference sequence). V was pared by 4 bases and J by 6 bases, with 15 bases between. This CDR3 comprises 14 residues. CDR3: CASSPRDLSAEAFF. The CDR3 DNA is TGTGCCAGCAGCCCTCGAGACCTTAGCGCTGAAGCTTTCTTT.

The chain uses TRBV7-9 and TRBJ2-7, with TRBD1 matching 9 bases. Germline trimming cut 5 bases from V and 6 bases from J; bases unmatched to any gene: 11. Germline lookup yields CDR1 SEHNR and CDR2 FQNEAQ (reference sequence). CDR3 size: 15 residues. The CDR3 region has the DNA TGTGCCAGCAGCGATATCCGGACAGGGGTTCGCGAGCAGTACTTC. Translating it yields CASSDIRTGVREQYF.

Note on this clone: Germline and junction disagree at one end, which may indicate a read error. The chain combines TRBV15 with TRBJ1-6; 11 nucleotides align to TRBD1. Per the germline V gene, CDR1 is LNHNV and CDR2 is YYDKDF (reference sequence). The CDR3 is made up of 16 amino acids. DNA of the CDR3: TGTGCCACCAGCGGAGAGGGGGGACAGGGGGTTTTACCCCTCCACTTT. Translating it yields CATSGEGGQGVLPLHF.

The gene calls are TRBV7-8 and TRBJ1-1; D may be TRBD1 (6 bases). The ends were cut back, 2 bases at V and 5 bases at J, with 15 bases in the middle. CDR3 length equals 15 residues. Germline V gene data show CDR1 as SGHVS and CDR2 as FQNEAQ. This chain's CDR3 is CASSLRGGRRTEAFF. Written as DNA, the CDR3 is TGTGCCAGCAGCTTAAGGGGGGGTCGGAGAACTGAAGCTTTCTTT.

Worth noting for this clone: The sample holds other DNA sequences that translate to the same CDR3. The chain joins TRBV5-4 to TRBJ2-3, with 9 bases lining up with TRBD1. With 4 bases clipped from V and 1 base from J, the junction kept 4 bases outside the gene matches. Germline V gene data show CDR1 as SGHNT and CDR2 as YYREEE (reference sequence). The CDR3 has 15 amino acids. The CDR3 is CASSLDRGGTDTQYF. In DNA form, the CDR3 reads TGTGCCAGCAGCCTGGACAGGGGAGGCACAGATACGCAGTATTTT.

V is TRBV19 and J is TRBJ1-4; D is unclear. V was cut by 9 bases and J by 0 bases, with 17 bases left in between. Germline CDR1 reads LNHDA; CDR2 reads SQIVND (reference sequence). There are 16 residues in the CDR3. The DNA for the CDR3 is TGTGCCAGCCTCTTTCCTTTGTCTGCAACTAATGAAAAACTGTTTTTT. Its protein product is CASLFPLSATNEKLFF.

The chain recombines TRBV9 with TRBJ1-6; D unresolved. V lost 0 bases and J lost 10, with 11 bases in between. The CDR3 totals 14 residues. Germline assignment: CDR1 SGDLS and CDR2 YYNGEE. CDR3 nucleotides: TGTGCCAGCAGCGTAGTATCGGGGAGATCACCCCTCCACTTT. Translation: CASSVVSGRSPLHF. The full variable domain, rest sourced from reference TRBV9 and TRBJ1-6, is DSGVTQTPKHLITATGQRVTLRCSPRSGDLSVYWYQQSLDQGLQFLIQYYNGEERAKGNILERFSAQQFPDLHSELNLSSLELGDSALYFCASSVVSGRSPLHFGNGTRLTVT.

The genes are TRBV29-1 and TRBJ2-3, with D possibly matching TRBD1 (6 bases). The V end was cut by 5 bases, the J end by 2 bases, with 11 bases between. Germline lookup yields CDR1 SQVTM and CDR2 ANQGSEA. The CDR3 has 13 residues. The DNA of the CDR3 is TGCAGCGTTCAAGTGGGGGCCACAGATACGCAGTATTTT. The encoded protein is CSVQVGATDTQYF.

V usage is TRBV7-9 and J usage is TRBJ1-5; 7 bases are shared with TRBD1. This CDR3 contains 15 residues. Losses at the gene ends were 2 bases for V and 2 bases for J; bases not matched to a gene: 3. Looked up from germline, CDR1 is SEHNR and CDR2 is FQNEAQ (reference sequence). This chain's CDR3 is CASSLQGVGNQPQHF. The CDR3 bases are TGTGCCAGCAGCTTACAGGGGGTAGGCAATCAGCCCCAGCATTTT.

The J gene is TRBJ1-2, the V gene TRBV27, with 9 bases identical to TRBD1. J was trimmed by 2 bases and V by 5 bases; bases with no gene match: 9. CDR1 and CDR2 (germline): MNHEY, SMNVEV (reference sequence). CDR3 size: 16 residues. The CDR3 sequence is CASSPQQGQGNYGYTF. CDR3 coding DNA: TGTGCCAGCAGTCCTCAACAGGGACAGGGCAACTATGGCTACACCTTC.

The chain combines TRBV4-2 with TRBJ2-7; D unclear. This CDR3 has 14 amino acids. The V end was cut by 6 bases, the J end by 0 bases, with 12 bases between. Per the germline V gene, CDR1 is LGHNA and CDR2 is YNFKEQ. DNA of the CDR3: TGTGCCAGCAGTAAGGCACTAAGCTCCTACGAGCAGTACTTC. It specifies CASSKALSSYEQYF.

The rearrangement links TRBV10-3 to TRBJ1-1, with 7 bases matching TRBD1. This CDR3 is 15 amino acids long. The V and J ends lost 4 bases and 0 bases, in that order; junction bases with no gene match: 5. From germline, CDR1 is ENHRY and CDR2 SYGVKD. The CDR3 reads CAISGTGTVNTEAFF. The CDR3 DNA follows: TGTGCCATCAGTGGAACCGGGACAGTGAACACTGAAGCTTTCTTT.

The CDR3 DNA follows: TGCGCCAGCAGCTTGCGGGGGGATGGACCCCAGCATTTT. This gives the protein CASSLRGDGPQHF. The J gene is TRBJ1-5, the V gene TRBV5-1, with a weak D call TRBD1 (5 bases). The length of the CDR3 is 13 residues. V was shortened by 1 base and J by 10 bases, with 12 bases between the two germline ends. Germline loops: CDR1 SGHRS, CDR2 YFSETQ.

V is TRBV2 and J is TRBJ2-5, with D possibly being TRBD2 (5 bases). The germline CDR1 and CDR2 sequences are SNHLY and FYNNEI. Deletions cut 2 bases from V and 5 bases from J, with 9 bases between. There are 13 residues in the CDR3. The CDR3 here is CASSERGFETQYF. CDR3 sequence (DNA): TGTGCCAGCAGTGAAAGAGGGTTTGAGACCCAGTACTTC.

Only one count was recorded for this clone. This chain uses TRBV7-2 with TRBJ2-1; TRBD1 aligns across 7 bases. The V gene end was trimmed by 5 bases and the J gene end by 0 bases; junction bases not matched to a gene: 10. The CDR3 length is 17 residues. Per the germline V gene, CDR1 is SGHTA and CDR2 is FQGNSA. Here the CDR3 DNA reads TGTGCCAGCAGCCACGACCGGGACAGACGCTCCTACAATGAGCAGTTCTTC. This encodes CASSHDRDRRSYNEQFF.

The chain couples TRBV5-6 to TRBJ2-7; 9 bases fit TRBD1. The CDR3 has 15 amino acids. V was pared by 5 bases and J by 0 bases, with 6 bases of the junction left unmatched. CDR1 SGHDT and CDR2 YYEEEE come from the germline V gene. CDR3 nucleotides: TGTGCCAGCAGAGGACAGGGGAGGGGCTCCTACGAGCAGTACTTC. It encodes CASRGQGRGSYEQYF.

The chain has TRBV4-1 and TRBJ2-2, with D unresolved. The V end was cut by 4 bases, the J end by 5 bases, with 8 bases between. Germline CDR1 reads MGHRA; CDR2 reads YSYEKL. This CDR3 contains 13 residues. The CDR3 spells CASSPTGTGELFF. In DNA form, the CDR3 reads TGCGCCAGCAGCCCTACCGGGACCGGGGAGCTGTTTTTT.

This sequence joins TRBV11-2 and TRBJ1-4; TRBD1 aligns across 8 bases. With V trimmed by 4 bases and J by 6 bases, 13 bases remained unmatched. Germline-derived CDR1 and CDR2 are SGHAT and FQNNGV. The CDR3 runs 17 residues. CDR3 residues: CASSSLVVDRAYEKLFF. CDR3 DNA: TGTGCCAGCAGCTCCCTTGTAGTGGACAGGGCTTATGAAAAACTGTTTTTT.

The chain joins TRBV7-9 to TRBJ1-2, with 7 bases lining up with TRBD1. Trimming took 3 bases from V and 6 from J; bases not matched to a gene: 10. The CDR3 totals 15 residues. The germline gives CDR1 SEHNR, CDR2 FQNEAQ (reference sequence). This chain's CDR3 is CASSFKADRDDGYTF. The CDR3 DNA is TGTGCCAGCAGCTTCAAAGCAGACAGGGACGATGGCTACACCTTC.

This chain links TRBV6-6 with TRBJ1-2; D not certain. Germline V lookup: CDR1 MNHNY, CDR2 SVGAGI (reference sequence). This CDR3 has 14 amino acids. The ends were cut back, 6 bases at V and 4 bases at J, with 15 bases in the middle. In DNA, the CDR3 is TGTGCCAGCAGCCCAGGAAAGAATATCTATGGCTACACCTTC. Amino acids: CASSPGKNIYGYTF.

V usage is TRBV19 and J usage is TRBJ2-3; 10 bases fit TRBD1. V dropped 7 bases and J dropped 4; count of bases not matched to a gene: 17. Per germline, CDR1 LNHDA and CDR2 SQIVND (reference sequence). This CDR3 has 18 residues. This CDR3 reads CASTRGYGGQGIADTQYF. The CDR3 DNA sequence: TGTGCCAGTACCCGGGGGTACGGGGGACAGGGGATTGCAGATACGCAGTATTTT. The entire variable domain, with the rest obtained from reference TRBV19 and TRBJ2-3, is as follows: DGGITQSPKYLFRKEGQNVTLSCEQNLNHDAMYWYRQDPGQGLRLIYYSQIVNDFQKGDIAEGYSVSREKKESFPLTVTSAQKNPTAFYLCASTRGYGGQGIADTQYFGPGTRLTVL.

The genes are TRBV2 and TRBJ2-7; TRBD1 matches 8 bases. The CDR3 has 13 residues. Trimming removed 10 bases from V and 5 bases from J; junction bases left unmatched: 10. Germline V gene sequence: CDR1 SNHLY, CDR2 FYNNEI. CDR3 nucleotides: TGTGCCACCGGCGACAGGGGCGAGAACGAGCAGTACTTC. It is translated as CATGDRGENEQYF.